These 27 T cell receptor beta chains originate from one sample sequenced in a study of blood T cell repertoires in COVID-19. Generated by immunoSEQ multiplex PCR, the TCRdb table keeps only in-frame clones and is missing some. The data show 300,000 to 400,000 clones, with 88% seen just once and approximately 7.4% held by the top ten. Source material: peripheral blood. Receptors originate from a woman aged 70 to 79 with COVID-19, enrolled during active disease.

The CDR3 sequence: CASSLDEGALGNTIYF. The DNA for the CDR3 is TGTGCCAGCAGCTTAGATGAAGGGGCTCTCGGAAACACCATATATTTT. V usage is TRBV11-2 and J usage is TRBJ1-3; D possibly corresponds to TRBD1 (5 bases). The CDR3 spans 16 residues. Between the trimmed V and J ends, which lost 0 bases and 4 bases, there was a span of 13 bases. Germline values: CDR1 SGHAT, CDR2 FQNNGV.

V and J are TRBV6-6 and TRBJ2-7; 9 nucleotides line up with TRBD1. The trim removed 7 bases at V and 5 bases at J, leaving 15 bases unmatched. The CDR3 extends over 16 amino acids. Germline V gives CDR1 MNHNY, CDR2 SVGAGI (reference sequence). CDR3 sequence (DNA): TGTGCCAGCACCGACGGGGAGGGACAGGGATTCCACGAGCAGTACTTC. Amino acid sequence: CASTDGEGQGFHEQYF.

The rearrangement uses TRBV27 and TRBJ2-1; 7 bases are shared with TRBD2. Per germline, CDR1 MNHEY and CDR2 SMNVEV (reference sequence). The CDR3 extends over 12 amino acids. V lost 11 bases and J lost 12; bases outside the gene matches: 13. CDR3 DNA: TGTGCCGCGGGCGGGACTATAAGGGGGCAGTTCTTC. Protein product: CAAGGTIRGQFF.

The V gene is TRBV28, the J gene TRBJ1-2, with TRBD1 identical over 7 bases. Germline CDR1 is MDHEN and CDR2 is SYDVKM. Trimming at V came to 5 bases and at J to 6 bases, leaving 6 bases not matched to a gene. This CDR3 has 13 amino acids. CDR3 nucleotides: TGTGCCAGCAGTCGTACAGGGGCGGATGGCTACACCTTC. This encodes CASSRTGADGYTF.

The gene calls are TRBV14 and TRBJ1-1, with TRBD1 identical over 7 bases. The V gene's germline CDR1 is SGHDN and CDR2 FVKESK. After removal of 2 bases from V and 1 base from J, the junction contained 1 base not matched to a gene. The CDR3 runs to 14 residues. CDR3 sequence: CASSQRQGNTEAFF. For the CDR3, the DNA is TGTGCCAGCAGCCAACGACAGGGGAACACTGAAGCTTTCTTT.

The chain links TRBV7-8 to TRBJ1-1; the D gene is possibly TRBD1 (5 bases). CDR1 and CDR2 from the germline V gene are SGHVS and FQNEAQ. CDR3 length: 18 amino acids. Trimming left V 6 bases short and J 3 bases short, with 26 bases between. The CDR3 DNA sequence: TGTGCCAGCAGTCCCGGCCGGCCAGGGCAGGCTGGGGACACTGAAGCTTTCTTT. Translating it yields CASSPGRPGQAGDTEAFF.

This clone was detected once. The V and J genes are TRBV4-1 and TRBJ2-7, with 10 bases that match TRBD1. Germline lookup yields CDR1 MGHRA and CDR2 YSYEKL. V lost 3 bases and J lost 1; bases outside the gene matches: 9. This CDR3 is built from 17 residues. This CDR3 reads CASSQGETGGRSYEQYF. The CDR3 DNA follows: TGCGCCAGCAGCCAGGGCGAGACAGGGGGCCGGTCCTACGAGCAGTACTTC.

This chain links TRBV19 with TRBJ2-3; 10 nucleotides line up with TRBD2. The V gene's germline CDR1 is LNHDA and CDR2 SQIVND (reference sequence). V was pared by 6 bases and J by 4 bases, with 7 bases of the junction left unmatched. This CDR3 is built from 15 residues. The CDR3 sequence is CASRLAGARPDTQYF. In nucleotides, the CDR3 is TGTGCCAGTAGGCTAGCGGGGGCCCGGCCAGATACGCAGTATTTT.

The rearrangement links TRBV6-5 to TRBJ2-5; D gene uncertain. Germline V lookup: CDR1 MNHEY, CDR2 SVGAGI. The length of the CDR3 is 14 residues. Trimming cost V 0 bases and J 2 bases, with 7 bases left between them. The CDR3 reads CASSYSYKQETQYF. The DNA of the CDR3 is TGTGCCAGCAGTTACTCGTACAAGCAAGAGACCCAGTACTTC.

This sequence joins TRBV12-3 or TRBV12-4 and TRBJ1-1, with a tentative D call TRBD1 (5 bases). There are 13 residues in the CDR3. V dropped 3 bases and J dropped 6 bases, with 11 bases sitting between them. The CDR3 spells CASSLPGGAEAFF. For the CDR3, the DNA is TGTGCCAGCAGTTTGCCAGGAGGGGCTGAAGCTTTCTTT.

V and J are TRBV6-5 and TRBJ1-1; tentative D call: TRBD1 (5 bases). Trimming pared 0 bases from V and 5 bases from J, leaving 13 bases between. Per germline, CDR1 MNHEY and CDR2 SVGAGI. The CDR3 sequence is 15 residues long. CDR3 in DNA: TGTGCCAGCAGTTACTCGTGGGGCGGAGATACTGAAGCTTTCTTT. Translating gives CASSYSWGGDTEAFF.

A single count supports this clone. The chain uses TRBV4-1 and TRBJ2-3; unclear D gene. This CDR3 has 14 amino acids. Between the trimmed V and J ends, which lost 0 bases and 1 base, there was a span of 5 bases. The germline V gene encodes CDR1 MGHRA and CDR2 YSYEKL. CDR3 sequence: CASSQDTGTDTQYF. The CDR3 DNA reads as TGCGCCAGCAGCCAAGACACTGGCACAGATACGCAGTATTTT.

The chain combines TRBV5-4 with TRBJ2-7; 9 bases match TRBD2. Per the germline V gene, CDR1 is SGHNT and CDR2 is YYREEE (reference sequence). The CDR3 spans 15 residues. V trimming: 2 bases; J trimming: 5 bases; junction bases outside the gene matches: 8. The CDR3 spells CASSFGAGGLDEQYF. CDR3 coding DNA: TGTGCCAGCAGCTTTGGGGCGGGGGGGCTGGACGAGCAGTACTTC.

This clone came up once. The chain employs TRBV19 and TRBJ2-7; tentative D call: TRBD1 (5 bases). V was cut by 6 bases and J by 2 bases, with 8 bases left in between. CDR1 LNHDA and CDR2 SQIVND come from the germline V gene (reference sequence). The CDR3 runs to 12 residues. CDR3 amino acids: CASRTDTYEQYF. The CDR3 DNA reads as TGTGCCAGTAGGACGGACACCTACGAGCAGTACTTC.

The V and J genes are TRBV7-8 and TRBJ2-3; TRBD2 matches at 8 bases. CDR1 is SGHVS, CDR2 FQNEAQ, per germline. The ends lost 2 bases at V and 2 bases at J; junction bases unmatched: 6. The CDR3 has 16 amino acids. CDR3 sequence (DNA): TGTGCCAGCAGCTTAAAGGCGGGGGGTGTCACAGATACGCAGTATTTT. Protein: CASSLKAGGVTDTQYF. Drawing the rest from reference TRBV7-8 and TRBJ2-3, the complete variable domain is GAGVSQSPRYKVAKRGQDVALRCDPISGHVSLFWYQQALGQGPEFLTYFQNEAQLDKSGLPSDRFFAERPEGSVSTLKIQRTQQEDSAVYLCASSLKAGGVTDTQYFGPGTRLTVL.

The rearrangement uses TRBV21-1 and TRBJ1-6; the D segment call TRBD1 is taken from the table without a DNA check. TRBV21-1 is classified as a pseudogene. The CDR3 sequence is 18 residues long. The CDR3 DNA reads as TGTGCCAGCAGCAGCTGGGACAGGGAAAGCTCCTATAATTCACCCCTCCACTTT. Translated: CASSSWDRESSYNSPLHF.

The V gene is TRBV11-2, the J gene TRBJ2-1; the D gene is possibly TRBD2 (5 bases). CDR3 length equals 15 residues. Germline loops: CDR1 SGHAT, CDR2 FQNNGV. The V gene lost 5 bases and the J gene lost 0 bases, with 11 bases spanning the gap. CDR3 in amino acids: CASSRGRSSYNEQFF. The CDR3 DNA is TGTGCCAGCAGCCGAGGGCGGAGCTCCTACAATGAGCAGTTCTTC.

The gene calls are TRBV24-1 and TRBJ1-2; 7 nucleotides agree with TRBD1. This CDR3 spans 14 amino acids. After removal of 4 bases from V and 3 bases from J, the junction contained 4 bases not matched to a gene. Germline V gene data show CDR1 as KGHDR and CDR2 as SFDVKD. The CDR3 loop is CATSDHGTDYGYTF. The CDR3 coding sequence is TGTGCCACCAGTGACCACGGGACAGACTATGGCTACACCTTC.

The rearrangement uses TRBV5-6 and TRBJ2-3; D unresolved. Germline V gives CDR1 SGHDT, CDR2 YYEEEE. This CDR3 is built from 13 residues. Trimming left V 7 bases short and J 2 bases short, with 11 bases between. CDR3: CASRPRVTDTQYF. The CDR3 DNA follows: TGTGCCAGCCGGCCTCGGGTCACAGATACGCAGTATTTT.

Here the CDR3 DNA reads TGTGCCAGCAGCCTGATTGGGACAGGGAAGAACATTCAGTACTTC. This codes for CASSLIGTGKNIQYF. The J gene is TRBJ2-4, the V gene TRBV3-1 (or the pseudogene TRBV3-2); 9 bases are shared with TRBD1. V shed 4 bases, J shed 7 bases, and the junction held 8 bases outside the gene matches. The CDR3 length is 15 residues. Germline loops: CDR1 LGHDT, CDR2 YNNKEL (reference sequence).

The chain is built from TRBV7-2 and TRBJ2-1; D gene uncertain. This CDR3 region has 13 residues. Germline V gene data show CDR1 as SGHTA and CDR2 as FQGNSA. Trimming shortened V by 1 base and J by 8 bases, and 9 bases separated the two germline ends. This CDR3 reads CASSLVVADEQFF. The CDR3, as DNA: TGTGCCAGCAGCTTAGTGGTGGCAGATGAGCAGTTCTTC. Full variable domain (outside the CDR3, taken from reference TRBV7-2 and TRBJ2-1): GAGVSQSPSNKVTEKGKDVELRCDPISGHTALYWYRQSLGQGLEFLIYFQGNSAPDKSGLPSDRFSAERTGGSVSTLTIQRTQQEDSAVYLCASSLVVADEQFFGPGTRLTVL.

This clone came up a few times. V and J are TRBV14 and TRBJ2-1, with TRBD2 identical over 13 bases. The germline gives CDR1 SGHDN, CDR2 FVKESK. The V gene end was trimmed by 1 base and the J gene end by 0 bases; junction bases not matched to a gene: 9. The CDR3 is 20 amino acids. The CDR3 loop reads CASSQVGGLAGYFSYNEQFF. The CDR3 coding sequence is TGTGCCAGCAGCCAAGTGGGGGGACTAGCGGGGTACTTCTCCTACAATGAGCAGTTCTTC.

J is TRBJ2-1 and V is TRBV11-3, with D perhaps TRBD1 (6 bases). Trimming took off 1 base at V and 0 bases at J, with 7 bases between the two ends. There are 15 residues in the CDR3. Germline V gene data show CDR1 as SGHNT and CDR2 as YENEEA. CDR3 DNA: TGTGCCAGCAGCTTAGGGGGGCCCTCCTACAATGAGCAGTTCTTC. It codes for CASSLGGPSYNEQFF.

This chain uses TRBV7-9 with TRBJ2-3, with TRBD2 matching 10 bases. Germline CDR1 and CDR2: SEHNR and FQNEAQ (reference sequence). V lost 4 bases and J lost 4; bases outside the gene matches: 5. This CDR3 is built from 15 residues. The CDR3 here is CASSSRSGGADTQYF. DNA for the CDR3: TGTGCCAGCAGCTCACGGAGCGGGGGGGCAGATACGCAGTATTTT.

The rearrangement uses TRBV7-9 and TRBJ2-1; 8 nucleotides align to TRBD2. From germline, CDR1 is SEHNR and CDR2 FQNEAQ (reference sequence). J was trimmed by 6 bases and V by 5 bases; bases with no gene match: 12. There are 16 residues in the CDR3. In DNA, the CDR3 is TGTGCCAGCAGCGCCCAACCGGGACTAGGCTTCAATGAGCAGTTCTTC. Translated: CASSAQPGLGFNEQFF.

The chain recombines TRBV7-9 with TRBJ1-2; TRBD1 matches 7 bases. Unmatched junction bases numbered 14, after V lost 4 bases and J lost 6 bases. The CDR3 extends over 16 amino acids. Germline V CDR1 and CDR2: SEHNR, FQNEAQ (reference sequence). The CDR3 DNA follows: TGTGCCAGCAGCTCGGGGTCGGGACAGAATGGGCATGGCTACACCTTC. This gives the protein CASSSGSGQNGHGYTF.

This rearrangement joins TRBV5-4 to TRBJ2-6; possibly TRBD2 for D (6 bases). Trimming removed 4 bases from V and 4 bases from J, with 12 bases in between. Per germline, CDR1 SGHNT and CDR2 YYREEE (reference sequence). This CDR3 region has 15 residues. CDR3 region: CASSTPGEGANVLTF. The CDR3 nucleotides are TGTGCCAGCAGCACCCCGGGGGAAGGGGCCAACGTCCTGACTTTC.